These 17 T cell receptor beta chains came from one sample sequenced in a study of blood T cells in healthy people across ages. For the second PCR, which ran for about 6 to 11 cycles, a sample-barcoded 5' primer and a J-beta primer mix were used. A single record per CDR3 protein comes from TCRdb applying MiXCR to the 5' RACE reads. The repertoire consists of around 1.5 million distinct CDR3 sequences, with approximately 32% occurring once and the leading ten covering roughly 10%. The specimen sequenced was blood. These receptors were obtained from a woman in her thirties in good health.

The chain has TRBV28 and TRBJ1-1; D uncertain. The V gene lost 6 bases and the J gene lost 0 bases, with 11 bases spanning the gap. Germline CDR1 is MDHEN and CDR2 is SYDVKM. CDR3 length: 14 residues. The CDR3 coding sequence is TGTGCCAGCAGCCCCGCCAGGTTGAACACTGAAGCTTTCTTT. It specifies CASSPARLNTEAFF.

In this sample, this clonotype turned up once. The chain recombines TRBV6-5 with TRBJ2-3, with 8 bases aligning to TRBD2. The germline V gene has CDR1 MNHEY and CDR2 SVGAGI. This CDR3 has 14 amino acids. Losses at the gene ends were 2 bases for V and 5 bases for J; bases not matched to a gene: 3. The CDR3 reads CASSYQAGEDTQYF. The CDR3 region has the DNA TGTGCCAGCAGTTACCAAGCGGGAGAAGATACGCAGTATTTT.

This clonotype was picked up a small number of times. J is TRBJ2-1 and V is TRBV3-1, with 12 bases that match TRBD2. CDR3 length: 16 amino acids. V lost 0 bases, J lost 8 bases, and 5 bases stayed unmatched. The V gene's germline CDR1 is LGHDT and CDR2 YNNKEL (reference sequence). In DNA form, the CDR3 reads TGTGCCAGCAGCCAAGAACGGACTAGCGGGAAACATGAGCAGTTCTTC. It codes for CASSQERTSGKHEQFF.

This clonotype has just a few counts. One end of the junction is discordant with germline, which a read error may explain. The chain uses TRBV11-2 and TRBJ2-7, with D hard to call. This CDR3 has 16 amino acids. CDR1 SGHAT and CDR2 FQNNGV come from the germline V gene. The CDR3 reads CASSLLDRLSSYKQYF. The DNA for the CDR3 is TGTGCCAGCAGCTTACTGGACCGTCTGAGCTCCTACAAGCAGTACTTC.

This sequence joins TRBV7-8 and TRBJ2-1; TRBD2 is a possible D gene (6 bases). The CDR3 extends over 17 amino acids. CDR1 and CDR2 (germline): SGHVS, FQNEAQ. V dropped 1 base and J dropped 4 bases, with 17 bases sitting between them. The CDR3 is CASSLGPRENHYNEQFF. CDR3 sequence (DNA): TGTGCCAGCAGCTTAGGTCCCCGGGAGAATCATTACAATGAGCAGTTCTTC.

As regards this clonotype: One end of the junction fails to match germline, which may point to a read error. V and J are TRBV9 and TRBJ1-2; D is uncertain. From germline, CDR1 is SGDLS and CDR2 YYNGEE. The CDR3 is made up of 14 amino acids. The CDR3 DNA follows: TGTGTCAGCAGCGGAATTAATTCGAACTATGGCTACACCTTC. Protein product: CVSSGINSNYGYTF.

This rearrangement joins TRBV7-2 to TRBJ2-7; 7 nucleotides agree with TRBD2. Germline V gene data show CDR1 as SGHTA and CDR2 as FQGNSA. Trimming cost V 4 bases and J 5 bases; bases outside gene matches: 11. The CDR3 has 15 amino acids. In DNA, the CDR3 is TGTGCCAGCAGCTCACGGACTAGTGGGAAGAACGAGCAGTACTTC. Translating it yields CASSSRTSGKNEQYF.

This clonotype was seen only a few times. V and J are TRBV20-1 and TRBJ2-3; either TRBD1 or TRBD2 may supply D (5 bases each). Trimming removed 1 base from V and 4 bases from J, with 15 bases in between. Looked up from germline, CDR1 is DFQATT and CDR2 is SNEGSKA (reference sequence). CDR3 length equals 15 residues. The CDR3 coding sequence is TGCAGTGCTAGAGCGGGGCAGGAGCCCGCAGATACGCAGTATTTT. Translated: CSARAGQEPADTQYF.

There are many counts of this clonotype. V is TRBV20-1 and J is TRBJ2-3, with D possibly called TRBD1 or TRBD2 (6 bases each). The ends were cut back, 0 bases at V and 0 bases at J, with 16 bases in the middle. The CDR3 covers 17 residues. The germline V gene encodes CDR1 DFQATT and CDR2 SNEGSKA (reference sequence). The CDR3, as DNA: TGCAGTGCTAGAGACCCGGAAATCGGGGGCAGCACAGATACGCAGTATTTT. Its translation: CSARDPEIGGSTDTQYF.

V gene TRBV4-1 combines with J gene TRBJ2-7, with 9 bases that match TRBD1. The germline V gene has CDR1 MGHRA and CDR2 YSYEKL. The trim removed 3 bases at V and 0 bases at J, leaving 9 bases unmatched. The length of the CDR3 is 17 residues. The CDR3 bases are TGCGCCAGCAGCCAGGTCTCTGCGGGACAGGGCTCCTACGAGCAGTACTTC. This codes for CASSQVSAGQGSYEQYF.

This clonotype was counted a single time. J is TRBJ2-3 and V is TRBV27; D perhaps matches TRBD2 (6 bases). V dropped 0 bases and J dropped 1 base, with 14 bases sitting between them. Looked up from germline, CDR1 is MNHEY and CDR2 is SMNVEV (reference sequence). This CDR3 has 17 residues. The CDR3 DNA follows: TGTGCCAGCAGTTTATCGCCTAGCGACCTCCGCACAGATACGCAGTATTTT. It is translated as CASSLSPSDLRTDTQYF.

J is TRBJ2-7 and V is TRBV20-1, with no clear D. CDR3 length: 12 amino acids. Per the germline V gene, CDR1 is DFQATT and CDR2 is SNEGSKA (reference sequence). V was cut by 6 bases and J by 2 bases, with 11 bases left in between. This chain's CDR3 is CSAWWVPYEQYF. CDR3 nucleotide sequence: TGCAGTGCATGGTGGGTTCCCTACGAGCAGTACTTC.

The rearrangement joins TRBV7-2 to TRBJ2-3, with 13 nucleotides matching TRBD2. Trimming removed 3 bases from V and 2 bases from J; junction bases left unmatched: 2. The CDR3 is 16 amino acids. The germline V gene encodes CDR1 SGHTA and CDR2 FQGNSA. The CDR3 sequence is CASSLGTSGTTDTQYF. The CDR3 DNA reads TGTGCCAGCAGCTTGGGGACTAGCGGGACCACAGATACGCAGTATTTT. The full variable domain, completed using reference TRBV7-2 and TRBJ2-3, is GAGVSQSPSNKVTEKGKDVELRCDPISGHTALYWYRQSLGQGLEFLIYFQGNSAPDKSGLPSDRFSAERTGGSVSTLTIQRTQQEDSAVYLCASSLGTSGTTDTQYFGPGTRLTVL.

On this clonotype: This may arise from a read error, as a much more abundant clone is one base away. V gene TRBV29-1 combines with J gene TRBJ2-3, with D hard to call. Trimming removed 6 bases at V and 8 bases at J, with 12 bases between. This CDR3 has 11 residues. CDR1 and CDR2 from the germline V gene are SQVTM and ANQGSEA. The CDR3 DNA is TGCAGCGTGGAAACGCTGGGTACGCAGTATTTT. It encodes CSVETLGTQYF.

The chain uses TRBV4-2 and TRBJ2-7, with TRBD1 matching over 8 bases. The V gene end was trimmed by 2 bases and the J gene end by 3 bases; junction bases not matched to a gene: 15. The CDR3 sequence is 18 residues long. Germline CDR1 reads LGHNA; CDR2 reads YNFKEQ. In DNA form, the CDR3 reads TGTGCCAGCAGCCAACTCTGGGATCGGACAGGGCGAGGCTACGAGCAGTACTTC. It specifies CASSQLWDRTGRGYEQYF.

This chain connects TRBV5-1 to TRBJ2-5; no reliable D call. Trimming left V 0 bases short and J 2 bases short, with 11 bases between. The germline gives CDR1 SGHRS, CDR2 YFSETQ. This CDR3 comprises 15 residues. CDR3 sequence: CASSLEQRPQETQYF. The DNA of the CDR3 is TGCGCCAGCAGCTTGGAACAGAGACCTCAAGAGACCCAGTACTTC. Combining the CDR3 with reference TRBV5-1 and TRBJ2-5 gives the whole variable domain KAGVTQTPRYLIKTRGQQVTLSCSPISGHRSVSWYQQTPGQGLQFLFEYFSETQRNKGNFPGRFSGRQFSNSRSEMNVSTLELGDSALYLCASSLEQRPQETQYFGPGTRLLVL.

This chain links TRBV7-9 with TRBJ2-3, with TRBD2 identical over 9 bases. After removal of 11 bases from V and 4 bases from J, the junction contained 10 bases not matched to a gene. CDR1 and CDR2 from the germline V gene are SEHNR and FQNEAQ (reference sequence). The CDR3 has 14 amino acids. CDR3 sequence: CAGGIAGVSDTQYF. For the CDR3, the DNA is TGTGCCGGGGGAATAGCGGGAGTATCAGATACGCAGTATTTT.